The sequence of this TCR beta chain was determined in a study of T cell responses to AZD1222 COVID-19 vaccine. Study-level results: Researchers took repertoire samples only after the peak T cell response had come. Epitopes outside B.1.351 and B.1.1.7 mutated regions reportedly drew nearly half of spike TCRs.

A word on this clone: Its antigen remains unknown.

Assay: immunoSEQ multiplex PCR; the TCRdb copy retains only in-frame clones and omits some. The repertoire holds 150,000 to 200,000 clones, with around 90% as singletons. V gave up 6 bases and J gave up 0 bases, with 12 bases separating them. The CDR3 has 15 amino acids. Germline assignment: CDR1 KGHSH and CDR2 LQKENI. The sequencing here drew on peripheral blood, taken on day 0 of AZD1222 vaccination. This sequence was found in an adult in good health. The chain couples TRBV18 to TRBJ2-1, with D perhaps assigned TRBD1 or TRBD2 (6 bases each). The CDR3: CASSGGPSSYNEQFF. Here the CDR3 DNA reads TGTGCCAGCTCGGGGGGCCCCTCCTCCTACAATGAGCAGTTCTTC. Full variable domain (remainder filled in from reference TRBV18 and TRBJ2-1): NAGVMQNPRHLVRRRGQEARLRCSPMKGHSHVYWYRQLPEEGLKFMVYLQKENIIDESGMPKERFSAEFPKEGPSILRIQQVVRGDSAAYFCASSGGPSSYNEQFFGPGTRLTVL.